A selection of T cell receptor beta chains follows, all from one sample in a study of memory CD8 T cells in hepatitis C reinfection. Measured with immunoSEQ multiplex PCR; TCRdb has only the in-frame clones, and not every one. The sample includes some 50,000 clones, roughly nine tenths of them seen just once. The source material was naive CD8+ T cells sorted from blood. These receptors originate from a man younger than 35 with hepatitis C virus infection. CDR3s include the opening cysteine and the closing phenylalanine or tryptophan. D genes are given only for firm matches. Only part of the rows carry a size: once, few, many, or a class if the clone is expanded.

V	D	J	size	length	DNA	CDR3
TRBV6-5	TRBD1	TRBJ1-5	-	13	TGTGCCACACGACAGGGTCGGAATCGGCCCCAGCATTTT	CATRQGRNRPQHF
TRBV4-1	TRBD2	TRBJ2-3	-	18	TGCGCCAGCAGCCAAGATCTTTGGACTAGCGGAACCCCAGATACGCAGTATTTT	CASSQDLWTSGTPDTQYF
TRBV2	-	TRBJ2-5	-	18	TGTGCCAGCAGTGAGTCCCCCCCGGGGGGCCTAAAACGAGAGACCCAGTACTTC	CASSESPPGGLKRETQYF
TRBV7-2	TRBD2	TRBJ2-1	-	17	TGTGCCAGCAGCTTAGGGGTCGGGGAGGGCTTTTACAATGAGCAGTTCTTC	CASSLGVGEGFYNEQFF
TRBV5-5	-	TRBJ2-2	-	16	TGTGCCAGCAGCTCCGCAGGGTTCGCGAACACCGGGGAGCTGTTTTTT	CASSSAGFANTGELFF
TRBV19	TRBD1	TRBJ2-7	once	13	TGTGCCAGTAGTCCAAGACAGGGGTTCGAGCAGTACTTC	CASSPRQGFEQYF
TRBV28	-	TRBJ1-1	-	14	TGTGCCAGCAAAGTTCGGACAAGCGGGACTGAAGCTTTCTTT	CASKVRTSGTEAFF
TRBV7-9	TRBD1	TRBJ2-1	-	14	TGTGCCAGCAGCTTCACACAGGGGACGAATGAGCAGTTCTTC	CASSFTQGTNEQFF
TRBV7-9	-	TRBJ2-7	-	13	TGTGCCAGCAGCTCCCTCAGGGTTCACGAGCAGTACTTC	CASSSLRVHEQYF
TRBV11-2	TRBD2	TRBJ2-1	-	15	TGTGCCAGCAGCTTAGGGACTAGCGGGGGGGATGAGCAGTTCTTC	CASSLGTSGGDEQFF
TRBV5-1	TRBD1	TRBJ1-1	-	15	TGCGCCAGCACTTCAGGGGGCGGCATGAACACTGAAGCTTTCTTT	CASTSGGGMNTEAFF
TRBV7-9	TRBD1	TRBJ2-3	-	15	TGTGCCAGCAGCTTTACGGGACAGCAGGGAGATACGCAGTATTTT	CASSFTGQQGDTQYF
TRBV11-2	TRBD1	TRBJ2-5	-	18	TGTGCCAGCAGCTCCACCTCCGGGGACAGTCCAATTCAAGAGACCCAGTACTTC	CASSSTSGDSPIQETQYF
TRBV28	-	TRBJ1-5	-	15	TGTGCCAGCAGCCCCGCCGGGGGTAGCAATCAGCCCCAGCATTTT	CASSPAGGSNQPQHF
TRBV6-1	-	TRBJ1-5	-	16	TGTGCCAGCAGTGAAGCCTTTCCAGGGGAAGTTCAGCCCCAGCATTTT	CASSEAFPGEVQPQHF